A selection of T cell receptor beta chains follows, all from one sample in a study of CD8+CD57+ T cells in acquired aplastic anemia. TCRdb ran MiXCR on the reads and lists one entry per CDR3 protein. This table holds over 150,000 distinct CDR3 sequences, less than 60% found once. Sequencing was performed on sorted CD4+, CD8+, or CD8+CD57+ T cells (not recorded which) from PBMCs. Every receptor here comes from a human donor with aplastic anemia. Each CDR3 is given with its conserved first and last residue. Rows may omit the clone size; those that give it use once, few, many or a size class.

TRBV20-1,TRBJ2-3,NA,CSARGQGDTDTQYF
TRBV11-1,TRBJ2-7,NA,CASSLGGTASYEQYF
TRBV9,TRBJ1-1,many,CASSGPQGLEAFF
TRBV24-1,TRBJ2-7,NA,CATYVWEHEQYF
TRBV6-1,TRBJ2-1,NA,CASSEVGRGGPDEQFF
TRBV5-5,TRBJ2-6,many,CASSKQGTGANVLTF
TRBV15,TRBJ2-7,NA,CATSSRDGPTRLYF
TRBV20-1,TRBJ1-1,many,CSATHVEGPEAFF
TRBV28,TRBJ2-7,NA,CASSSSGGPYGQYF
TRBV6-1,TRBJ1-1,many,CASSDLRGWMNTEAFF
TRBV20-1,TRBJ2-7,NA,CSAPDGYEQYF
TRBV14,TRBJ1-4,many,CASSQGTGVEKLFF
TRBV7-6,TRBJ2-1,few,CASSLMGLAGESEQFF
TRBV10-3,TRBJ1-6,few,CASRDSDHSPLHF
TRBV4-1,TRBJ2-1,many,CASSQGNRVSFYNEQFF
TRBV5-5,TRBJ2-7,NA,CASSLTRQGGAYEQYF
TRBV7-9,TRBJ2-7,NA,CASKSGGERYEQYF
TRBV4-3,TRBJ1-3,many,CASSQDQTVYGNTIYF
TRBV24-1,TRBJ2-1,NA,CATSASWQFF
TRBV9,TRBJ2-1,NA,CASSSAGNNEQFF
TRBV12-3/TRBV12-4,TRBJ2-7,NA,CASRAGSGTSGYEQYF
TRBV24-1,TRBJ2-7,NA,CATSDGDSPHSYEQYF
TRBV6-5,TRBJ2-7,many,CASSYSGPYEQYF
TRBV5-4,TRBJ2-2,NA,CASSLAGSPTGELFF
TRBV19,TRBJ1-5,few,CASRDWDQPQHF
TRBV2,TRBJ2-1,NA,CASSATGSTEQSF
TRBV7-3,TRBJ2-5,once,CASTDPGASGGAETQYF
TRBV5-1,TRBJ1-1,NA,CASGQGNTEAFF
TRBV24-1,TRBJ1-2,NA,CATSDLVGYGYTF
TRBV20-1,TRBJ2-7,NA,CSASSGRAWEQYF
TRBV19,TRBJ2-3,many,CASSLAGVTDTQYF